This TCR beta chain was retrieved from a study of T-cell memory formation after mild COVID-19. Overall study results and limits: There were some responding clones in pre-infection memory, which suggested that cross-reactive memory had joined. CD4+ contracting clones were found mainly in CM and EM, and CD8+ ones in EMRA. A balance of CD4 and CD8 characterized clones contracting day 15 to 85, whereas later expanders leaned CD4+.

A note on this clonotype: The antigen is undetermined. Germline and junction disagree at one end, which may indicate a read error.

The length of the CDR3 is 14 residues. The germline CDR1 and CDR2 sequences are SEHNR and FQNEAQ (reference sequence). With constant-segment primers, 5'RACE yielded cDNA libraries of TCR alpha and TCR beta that carried sample barcodes and UMIs. TCRdb ran MiXCR on the 5' RACE reads and lists one entry per CDR3 protein. This repertoire shows approximately 500,000 distinct CDR3 sequences, around 27% found once; its top ten account for approximately 12%. Sequencing was done on a sample of PBMCs or a T cell subset sorted from them (not recorded which). The source of this sequence is an adult woman who had mild COVID-19 (a few samples of this study predate the infection). Cell type and time point are not known. The V and J genes are TRBV7-9 and TRBJ1-2; D is uncertain. The CDR3 DNA reads as TGTGCCAGCAGTCCCCCCCGGGGTAACGATGGCTACACCTTC. This codes for CASSPPRGNDGYTF.